The 9 T cell receptor beta chains given below trace back to one sample, sequenced in a study of early stage breast cancer tumors. Measured with immunoSEQ multiplex PCR; TCRdb has only the in-frame clones, and not every one. The sample comprises 25,000 to 35,000 clones, roughly 81% of which are singletons, and 4% to 5% rests with the top ten. Sequenced sample: blood. The receptors here all came from a person aged 35-50 years with breast cancer.

The chain has TRBV18 and TRBJ2-1; D remains ambiguous. Trimming removed 3 bases from V and 9 bases from J, with 18 bases in between. This CDR3 is 15 amino acids long. CDR1 is KGHSH and CDR2 is LQKENI in the germline V gene. The CDR3 here is CASSPEQGSSSEQFF. The CDR3, as DNA: TGTGCCAGCTCACCTGAGCAAGGGTCGAGCAGTGAGCAGTTCTTC. Based on the CDR3 plus reference TRBV18 and TRBJ2-1, the full variable domain is NAGVMQNPRHLVRRRGQEARLRCSPMKGHSHVYWYRQLPEEGLKFMVYLQKENIIDESGMPKERFSAEFPKEGPSILRIQQVVRGDSAAYFCASSPEQGSSSEQFFGPGTRLTVL.

The V call is TRBV5-4, the J call TRBJ1-2; 8 bases are a match to TRBD1. Germline V gives CDR1 SGHNT, CDR2 YYREEE (reference sequence). Trimming removed 3 bases from V and 2 bases from J; junction bases left unmatched: 3. This CDR3 contains 14 residues. The CDR3 DNA reads as TGTGCCAGCAGCTCTCGGACAGGGAACTATGGCTACACCTTC. Protein: CASSSRTGNYGYTF.

The chain carries TRBV4-3 and TRBJ2-5; possible D gene TRBD2, 5 bases. Trimming stripped 1 base from V and 1 base from J, with 10 bases between. Looked up from germline, CDR1 is LGHNA and CDR2 is YSLEER. The CDR3 runs to 15 residues. CDR3 loop: CASSQGRSGQETQYF. In DNA, the CDR3 is TGCGCCAGCAGCCAAGGTAGGAGCGGCCAAGAGACCCAGTACTTC.

The chain combines TRBV2 with TRBJ2-2; weak D call: TRBD1 (5 bases). V lost 5 bases and J 3 bases, leaving 10 bases between the germline ends. CDR3 size: 14 residues. Germline V gene lookup returns CDR1 SNHLY and CDR2 FYNNEI. The chain's CDR3 is CASSRWGDTGELFF. The CDR3 DNA reads TGTGCCAGCAGTCGGTGGGGCGACACCGGGGAGCTGTTTTTT.

This chain uses TRBV18 with TRBJ2-2; 8 bases match TRBD1. The V gene's germline CDR1 is KGHSH and CDR2 LQKENI. V was clipped by 2 bases and J by 5 bases; unmatched bases: 4. The CDR3 runs 15 residues. The CDR3 here is CASSPTRTGTGELFF. The CDR3 nucleotides are TGTGCCAGCTCACCAACACGGACAGGGACCGGGGAGCTGTTTTTT.

The gene calls are TRBV6-9 and TRBJ2-5, with D possibly being TRBD1 (5 bases). In germline, CDR1 is MNHGY, CDR2 SVAAGI. The CDR3 is 13 amino acids. V was cut by 10 bases and J by 1 base, with 13 bases left in between. The CDR3: CAKTRDSQETQYF. The CDR3 region has the DNA TGTGCCAAAACACGAGACAGCCAAGAGACCCAGTACTTC.

The CDR3 here is CAFNRDNWSNEQFF. DNA of the CDR3: TGTGCTTTTAACCGGGACAACTGGTCTAATGAGCAGTTCTTC. The V call is TRBV30, the J call TRBJ2-1; tentative D call: TRBD1 (6 bases). The CDR3 consists of 14 residues. Germline CDR1 reads GTSNPN; CDR2 reads SVGIG (reference sequence).

This clone is deemed medium-sized (0.01 to 0.1%). V gene TRBV18 combines with J gene TRBJ2-7; D may correspond to TRBD1 or TRBD2 (5 bases each). The CDR3 has 15 residues. The V and J ends lost 0 bases and 6 bases respectively, with 15 bases between them. Germline CDR1 and CDR2: KGHSH and LQKENI. The CDR3, as DNA: TGTGCCAGCTCACCACCAGCGGTCCCGCAGGGCGAGCAGTACTTC. Amino acids: CASSPPAVPQGEQYF.

This clone has only one observation. This chain connects TRBV7-9 to TRBJ2-5; maybe TRBD1 (6 bases). CDR1 and CDR2 from the germline V gene are SEHNR and FQNEAQ (reference sequence). The V end lost 5 bases, the J end lost 7 bases, and 20 bases lay between the germline ends. This CDR3 is 15 amino acids long. CDR3 in amino acids: CASSRWDRDTGTQYF. CDR3 sequence (DNA): TGTGCCAGCAGCCGATGGGACCGGGACACGGGGACCCAGTACTTC.